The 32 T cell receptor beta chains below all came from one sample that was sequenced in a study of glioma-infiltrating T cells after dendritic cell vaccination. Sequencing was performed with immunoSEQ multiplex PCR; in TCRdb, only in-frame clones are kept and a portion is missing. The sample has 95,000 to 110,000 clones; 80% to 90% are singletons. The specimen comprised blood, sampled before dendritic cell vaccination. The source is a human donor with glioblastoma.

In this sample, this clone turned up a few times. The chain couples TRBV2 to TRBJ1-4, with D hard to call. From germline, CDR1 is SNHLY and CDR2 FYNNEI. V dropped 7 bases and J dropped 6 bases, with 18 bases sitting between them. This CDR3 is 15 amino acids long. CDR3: CASTMAGQADEKLFF. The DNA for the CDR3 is TGTGCCAGCACCATGGCGGGCCAGGCCGATGAAAAACTGTTTTTT. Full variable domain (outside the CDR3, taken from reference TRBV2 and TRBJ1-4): EPEVTQTPSHQVTQMGQEVILRCVPISNHLYFYWYRQILGQKVEFLVSFYNNEISEKSEIFDDQFSVERPDGSNFTLKIRSTKLEDSAMYFCASTMAGQADEKLFFGSGTQLSVL.

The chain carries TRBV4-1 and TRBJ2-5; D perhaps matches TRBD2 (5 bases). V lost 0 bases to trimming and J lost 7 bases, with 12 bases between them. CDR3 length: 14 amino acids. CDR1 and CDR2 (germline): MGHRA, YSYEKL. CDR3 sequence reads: CASSQDGPGGTQYF. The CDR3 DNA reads TGCGCCAGCAGCCAAGATGGGCCCGGAGGGACCCAGTACTTC.

The CDR3 sequence is CSTRFVRGYTF. CDR3 bases: TGCAGCACAAGATTCGTGAGGGGCTACACCTTC. J is TRBJ1-2 and V is TRBV29-1, with D unclear. CDR1 SQVTM and CDR2 ANQGSEA come from the germline V gene. V was shortened by 8 bases and J by 8 bases, with 15 bases between the two germline ends. The CDR3 is 11 amino acids.

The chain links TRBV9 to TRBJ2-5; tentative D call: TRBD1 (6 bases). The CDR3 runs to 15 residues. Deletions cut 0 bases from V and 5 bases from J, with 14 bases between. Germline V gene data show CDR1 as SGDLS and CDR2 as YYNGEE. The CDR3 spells CASSVASGQGETQYF. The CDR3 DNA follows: TGTGCCAGCAGCGTAGCTTCGGGGCAGGGGGAGACCCAGTACTTC.

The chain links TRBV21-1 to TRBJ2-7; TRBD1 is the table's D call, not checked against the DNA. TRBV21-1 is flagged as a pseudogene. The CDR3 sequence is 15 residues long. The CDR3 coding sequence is TGTGCCAGCAGCATCGGACAGGGAGAGGGCAGCGAGCAGTACTTC. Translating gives CASSIGQGEGSEQYF.

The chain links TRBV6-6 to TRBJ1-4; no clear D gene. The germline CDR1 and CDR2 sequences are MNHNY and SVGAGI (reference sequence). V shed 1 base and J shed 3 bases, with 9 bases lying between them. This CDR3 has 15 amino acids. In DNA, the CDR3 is TGTGCCAGCAGTTACTTCACAGACCCTAATGAAAAACTGTTTTTT. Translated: CASSYFTDPNEKLFF.

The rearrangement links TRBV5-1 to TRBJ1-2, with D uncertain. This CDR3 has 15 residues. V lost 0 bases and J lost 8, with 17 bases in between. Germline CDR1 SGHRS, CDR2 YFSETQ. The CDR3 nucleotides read TGCGCCAGCAGCTTGGCCGTGGGTCCGGAGGAAGGCTACACCTTC. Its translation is CASSLAVGPEEGYTF.

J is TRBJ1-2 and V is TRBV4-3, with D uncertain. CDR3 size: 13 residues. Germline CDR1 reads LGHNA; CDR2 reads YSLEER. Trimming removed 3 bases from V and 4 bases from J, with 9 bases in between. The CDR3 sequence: CASSQSSSYGYTF. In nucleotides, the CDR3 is TGCGCCAGCAGCCAGAGTTCCTCCTATGGCTACACCTTC.

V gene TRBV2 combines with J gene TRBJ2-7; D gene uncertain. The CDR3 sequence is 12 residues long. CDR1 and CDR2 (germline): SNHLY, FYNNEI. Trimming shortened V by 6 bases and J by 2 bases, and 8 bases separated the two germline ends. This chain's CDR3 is CASSFTTYEQYF. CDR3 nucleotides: TGTGCCAGCAGCTTCACTACCTACGAGCAGTACTTC.

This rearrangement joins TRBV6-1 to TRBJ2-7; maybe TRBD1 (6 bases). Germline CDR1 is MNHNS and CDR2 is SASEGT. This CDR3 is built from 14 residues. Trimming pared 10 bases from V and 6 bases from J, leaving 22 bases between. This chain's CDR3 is CAISQGTIQAEQYF. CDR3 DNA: TGTGCCATCTCACAGGGAACGATTCAGGCCGAGCAGTACTTC.

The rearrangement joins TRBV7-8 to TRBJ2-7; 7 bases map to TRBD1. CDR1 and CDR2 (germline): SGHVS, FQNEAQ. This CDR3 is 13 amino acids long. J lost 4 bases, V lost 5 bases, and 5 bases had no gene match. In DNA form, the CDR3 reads TGTGCCAGCAGCCTAGGGACAGCTTACGAGCAGTACTTC. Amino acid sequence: CASSLGTAYEQYF.

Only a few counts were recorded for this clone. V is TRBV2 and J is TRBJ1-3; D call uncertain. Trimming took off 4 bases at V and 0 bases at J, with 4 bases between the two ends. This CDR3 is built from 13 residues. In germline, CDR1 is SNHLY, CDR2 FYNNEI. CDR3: CASSGSSGNTIYF. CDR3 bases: TGTGCCAGCAGTGGCAGCTCTGGAAACACCATATATTTT.

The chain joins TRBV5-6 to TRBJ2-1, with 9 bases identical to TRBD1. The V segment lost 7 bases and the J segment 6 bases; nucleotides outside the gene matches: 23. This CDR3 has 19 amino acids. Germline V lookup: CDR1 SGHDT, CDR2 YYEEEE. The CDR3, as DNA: TGTGCCAGCGGCACTGGGGGGACAGGGAACTTAGGGATAAGCAATGAGCAGTTCTTC. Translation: CASGTGGTGNLGISNEQFF.

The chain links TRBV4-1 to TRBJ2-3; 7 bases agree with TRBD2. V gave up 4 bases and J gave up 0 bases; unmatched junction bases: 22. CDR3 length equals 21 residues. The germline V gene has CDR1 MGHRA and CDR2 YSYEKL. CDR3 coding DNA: TGCGCCAGCAGCCTTAAGTCCCGGGCTAGCGGAAAATTAAGTAGCACAGATACGCAGTATTTT. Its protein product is CASSLKSRASGKLSSTDTQYF.

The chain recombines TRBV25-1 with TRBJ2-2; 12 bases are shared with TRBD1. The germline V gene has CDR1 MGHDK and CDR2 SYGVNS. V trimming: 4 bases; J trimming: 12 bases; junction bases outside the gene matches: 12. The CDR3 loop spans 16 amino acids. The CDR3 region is CASSGGTGGSRWQLFF. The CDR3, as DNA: TGTGCCAGCAGTGGGGGGACAGGGGGCTCACGCTGGCAGCTGTTTTTT.

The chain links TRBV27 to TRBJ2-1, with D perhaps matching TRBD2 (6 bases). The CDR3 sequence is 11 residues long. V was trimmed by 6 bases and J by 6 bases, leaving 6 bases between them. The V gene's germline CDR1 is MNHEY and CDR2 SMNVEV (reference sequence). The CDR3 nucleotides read TGTGCCAGCAGGGGGGGCAATGAGCAGTTCTTC. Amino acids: CASRGGNEQFF.

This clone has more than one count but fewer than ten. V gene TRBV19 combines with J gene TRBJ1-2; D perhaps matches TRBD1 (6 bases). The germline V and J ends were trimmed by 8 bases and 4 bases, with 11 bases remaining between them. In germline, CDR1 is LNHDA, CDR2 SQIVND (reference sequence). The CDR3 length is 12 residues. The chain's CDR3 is CASYQGIYGYTF. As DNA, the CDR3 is TGTGCCAGTTACCAGGGGATCTATGGCTACACCTTC.

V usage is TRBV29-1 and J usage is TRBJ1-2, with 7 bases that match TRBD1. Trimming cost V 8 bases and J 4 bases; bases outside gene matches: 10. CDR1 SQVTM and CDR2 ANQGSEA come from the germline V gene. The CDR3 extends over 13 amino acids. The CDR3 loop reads CSTRGGAGYGYTF. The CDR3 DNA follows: TGCAGCACCCGAGGGGGCGCAGGCTATGGCTACACCTTC.

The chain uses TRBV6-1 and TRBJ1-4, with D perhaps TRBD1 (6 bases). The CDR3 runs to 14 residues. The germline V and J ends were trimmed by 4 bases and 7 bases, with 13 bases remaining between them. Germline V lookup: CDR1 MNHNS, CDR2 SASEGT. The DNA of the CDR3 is TGTGCCAGCAGTGGGACAGTTGGTTTTGAAAAACTGTTTTTT. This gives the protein CASSGTVGFEKLFF.

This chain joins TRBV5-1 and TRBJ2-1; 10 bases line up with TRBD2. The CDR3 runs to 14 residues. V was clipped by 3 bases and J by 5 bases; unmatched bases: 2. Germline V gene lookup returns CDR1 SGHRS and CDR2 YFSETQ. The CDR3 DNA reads TGCGCCAGCAGCTCCCTAGCGGGGGACAATGAGCAGTTCTTC. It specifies CASSSLAGDNEQFF.

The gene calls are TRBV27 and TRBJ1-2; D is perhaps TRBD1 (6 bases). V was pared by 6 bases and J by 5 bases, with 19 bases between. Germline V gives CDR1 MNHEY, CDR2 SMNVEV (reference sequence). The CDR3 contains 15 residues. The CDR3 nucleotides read TGTGCCAGCAGCCCTTTGTCTTATAGGGGGTATGGCTACACCTTC. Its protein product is CASSPLSYRGYGYTF.

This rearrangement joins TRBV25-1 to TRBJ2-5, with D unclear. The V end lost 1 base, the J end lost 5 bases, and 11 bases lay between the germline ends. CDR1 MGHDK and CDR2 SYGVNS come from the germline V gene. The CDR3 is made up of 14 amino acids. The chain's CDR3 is CASSESVVFETQYF. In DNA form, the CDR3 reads TGTGCCAGCAGTGAATCCGTCGTTTTCGAGACCCAGTACTTC. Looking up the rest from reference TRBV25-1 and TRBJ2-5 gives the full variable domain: EADIYQTPRYLVIGTGKKITLECSQTMGHDKMYWYQQDPGMELHLIHYSYGVNSTEKGDLSSESTVSRIRTEHFPLTLESARPSHTSQYLCASSESVVFETQYFGPGTRLLVL.

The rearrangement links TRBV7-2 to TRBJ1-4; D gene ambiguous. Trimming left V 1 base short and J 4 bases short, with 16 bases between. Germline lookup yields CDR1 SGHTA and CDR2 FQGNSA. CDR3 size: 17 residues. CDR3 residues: CASSLGLWVRSNEKLFF. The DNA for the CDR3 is TGTGCCAGCAGCTTAGGGTTATGGGTTCGGAGTAATGAAAAACTGTTTTTT.

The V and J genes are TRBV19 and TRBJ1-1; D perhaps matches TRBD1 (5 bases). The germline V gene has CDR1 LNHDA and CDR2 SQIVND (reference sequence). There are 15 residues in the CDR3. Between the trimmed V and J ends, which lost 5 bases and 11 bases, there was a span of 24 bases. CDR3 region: CASSDVIGRAPWAFF. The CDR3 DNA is TGTGCCAGTAGTGATGTCATCGGCAGGGCCCCCTGGGCTTTCTTT.

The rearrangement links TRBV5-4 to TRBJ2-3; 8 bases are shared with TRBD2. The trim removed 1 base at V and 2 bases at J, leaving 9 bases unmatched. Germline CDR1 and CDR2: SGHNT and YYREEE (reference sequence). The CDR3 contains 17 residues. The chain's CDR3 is CASSLRKAGGPTDTQYF. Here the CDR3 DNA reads TGTGCCAGCAGCTTGAGGAAGGCGGGGGGTCCCACAGATACGCAGTATTTT.

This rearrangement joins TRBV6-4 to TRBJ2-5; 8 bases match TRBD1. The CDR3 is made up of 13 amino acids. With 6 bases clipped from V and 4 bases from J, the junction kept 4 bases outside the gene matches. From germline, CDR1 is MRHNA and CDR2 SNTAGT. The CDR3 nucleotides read TGTGCCAGCAGCCCGACAGGGGTAGAGACCCAGTACTTC. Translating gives CASSPTGVETQYF.

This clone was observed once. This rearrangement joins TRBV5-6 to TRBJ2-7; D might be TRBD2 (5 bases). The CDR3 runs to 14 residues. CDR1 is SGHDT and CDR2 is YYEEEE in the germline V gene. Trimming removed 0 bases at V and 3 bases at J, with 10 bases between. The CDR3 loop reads CASSLEGSGYEQYF. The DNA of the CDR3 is TGTGCCAGCAGCTTGGAGGGCAGCGGCTACGAGCAGTACTTC.

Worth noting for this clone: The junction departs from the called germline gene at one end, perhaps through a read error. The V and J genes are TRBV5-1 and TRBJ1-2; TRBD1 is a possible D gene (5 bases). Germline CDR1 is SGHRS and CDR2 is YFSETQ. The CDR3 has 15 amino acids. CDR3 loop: CASSFVDSARNGYTF. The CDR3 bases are TGCGCCAGCAGCTTCGTCGACAGCGCCAGGAATGGCTACACTTTC.

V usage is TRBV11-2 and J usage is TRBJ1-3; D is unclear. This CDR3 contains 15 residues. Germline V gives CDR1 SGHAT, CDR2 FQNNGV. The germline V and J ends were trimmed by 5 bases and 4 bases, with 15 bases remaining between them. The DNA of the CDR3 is TGTGCCAGCAGCCCGACACGTACCCACGGAAACACCATATATTTT. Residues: CASSPTRTHGNTIYF. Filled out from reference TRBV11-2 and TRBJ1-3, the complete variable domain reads EAGVAQSPRYKIIEKRQSVAFWCNPISGHATLYWYQQILGQGPKLLIQFQNNGVVDDSQLPKDRFSAERLKGVDSTLKIQPAKLEDSAVYLCASSPTRTHGNTIYFGEGSWLTVV.

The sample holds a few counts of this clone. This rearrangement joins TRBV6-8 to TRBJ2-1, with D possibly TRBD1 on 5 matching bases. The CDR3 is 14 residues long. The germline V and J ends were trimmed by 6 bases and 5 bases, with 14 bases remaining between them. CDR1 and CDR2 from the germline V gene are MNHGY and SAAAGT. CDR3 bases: TGTGCCAGCAGGCTCCCAGGGATGGACAATGAGCAGTTCTTC. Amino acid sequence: CASRLPGMDNEQFF.

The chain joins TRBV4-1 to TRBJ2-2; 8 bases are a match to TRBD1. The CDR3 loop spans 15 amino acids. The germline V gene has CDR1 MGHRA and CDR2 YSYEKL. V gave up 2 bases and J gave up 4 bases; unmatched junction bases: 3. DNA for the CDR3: TGCGCCAGCAGCCAACGTACAGGGGGCACCGGGGAGCTGTTTTTT. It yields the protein CASSQRTGGTGELFF.

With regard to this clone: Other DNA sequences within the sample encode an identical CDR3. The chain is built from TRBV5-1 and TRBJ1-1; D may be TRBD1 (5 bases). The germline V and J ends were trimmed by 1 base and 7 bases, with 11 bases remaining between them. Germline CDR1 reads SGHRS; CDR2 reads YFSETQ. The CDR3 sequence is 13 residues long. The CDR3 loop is CASSLLQQGEAFF. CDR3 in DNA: TGCGCCAGCAGCTTGTTACAGCAGGGTGAAGCTTTCTTT.